These 7 T cell receptor beta chains came from one sample sequenced in a study of blood T cell repertoires in COVID-19. This table comes from immunoSEQ multiplex PCR, and its TCRdb copy is limited to in-frame clones, with some not included. This table holds about 220,000 clones, 80% to 90% found once. The sample was peripheral blood. The origin of the receptors is a woman aged 55-69 years who had recovered from COVID-19.

The chain employs TRBV19 and TRBJ1-2, with no clear D. The V gene's germline CDR1 is LNHDA and CDR2 SQIVND (reference sequence). V lost 3 bases, J lost 7 bases, and 9 bases lay in between. The CDR3 extends over 12 amino acids. CDR3 nucleotide sequence: TGTGCCAGTAGTATGAGAGATGGTGGCTACACCTTC. Protein: CASSMRDGGYTF.

This clone was recorded only once. This chain uses TRBV3-1 (or the pseudogene TRBV3-2) with TRBJ2-2; D gene unclear. V was cut by 1 base and J by 7 bases, with 4 bases left in between. CDR3 length: 12 residues. CDR1 and CDR2 (germline): LGHDT, YNNKEL (reference sequence). The CDR3 sequence is CASSQAIGELFF. The CDR3 nucleotides read TGTGCCAGCAGCCAAGCTATCGGGGAGCTGTTTTTT.

The gene calls are TRBV4-3 and TRBJ2-7; 12 bases match TRBD2. In germline, CDR1 is LGHNA, CDR2 YSLEER. There are 16 residues in the CDR3. The trim removed 4 bases at V and 1 base at J, leaving 5 bases unmatched. The CDR3 reads CASSPRTSGASYEQYF. The CDR3 coding sequence is TGCGCCAGCAGCCCGAGGACTAGCGGGGCGTCCTACGAGCAGTACTTC.

This clone has just a few counts. This chain links TRBV6-5 with TRBJ1-5, with 7 bases fitting TRBD1. J gave up 0 bases and V 6 bases, and 5 bases lay outside the gene matches. The CDR3 has 15 amino acids. Germline values: CDR1 MNHEY, CDR2 SVGAGI. The CDR3, as DNA: TGTGCCAGCAGGGAGACAGGGCTTAGCAATCAGCCCCAGCATTTT. It translates to CASRETGLSNQPQHF.

The V gene is TRBV19, the J gene TRBJ1-5; 8 bases are a match to TRBD1. With V trimmed by 0 bases and J by 7 bases, 8 bases remained unmatched. The CDR3 loop spans 16 amino acids. The germline V gene encodes CDR1 LNHDA and CDR2 SQIVND (reference sequence). CDR3 coding DNA: TGTGCCAGTAGTATAGATATGGCAGGGGGCTGGCAGCCCCAGCATTTT. It translates to CASSIDMAGGWQPQHF. Full variable domain (rest looked up from reference TRBV19 and TRBJ1-5): DGGITQSPKYLFRKEGQNVTLSCEQNLNHDAMYWYRQDPGQGLRLIYYSQIVNDFQKGDIAEGYSVSREKKESFPLTVTSAQKNPTAFYLCASSIDMAGGWQPQHFGDGTRLSIL.

The genes are TRBV19 and TRBJ2-2; 12 nucleotides align to TRBD1. The CDR3 spans 15 residues. Germline V CDR1 and CDR2: LNHDA, SQIVND (reference sequence). Trimming removed 4 bases from V and 6 bases from J; junction bases left unmatched: 3. In DNA, the CDR3 is TGTGCCAGTAGTAAAGGGACAGGGGGCTCCGGGGAGCTGTTTTTT. It is translated as CASSKGTGGSGELFF. Full variable domain (outside the CDR3, taken from reference TRBV19 and TRBJ2-2): DGGITQSPKYLFRKEGQNVTLSCEQNLNHDAMYWYRQDPGQGLRLIYYSQIVNDFQKGDIAEGYSVSREKKESFPLTVTSAQKNPTAFYLCASSKGTGGSGELFFGEGSRLTVL.

This chain joins TRBV4-1 and TRBJ1-2; tentatively, D is TRBD1 (5 bases). V was clipped by 3 bases and J by 4 bases, with 21 bases between them. Germline CDR1 and CDR2: MGHRA and YSYEKL. CDR3 length equals 17 residues. The CDR3 region has the DNA TGCGCCAGCAGCCAGCCAACCCTGGGGCTGCCCCCCTATGGCTACACCTTC. This gives the protein CASSQPTLGLPPYGYTF.